A selection of T cell receptor beta chains follows, all from one sample in a study of blood T cells in healthy people across ages. TCRdb processed the 5' RACE reads anew with MiXCR; each CDR3 protein has one entry. Of about 970,000 distinct CDR3 sequences in the sample, roughly half were seen once. The sample taken for sequencing was blood. These receptors all come from a woman aged 60 to 75 in good health. The CDR3 runs from the conserved cysteine through the conserved F or W. A D gene is named only where the DNA matches it firmly. Size is stated for part of the rows, as once, few or many counts, or as a class when the clone is expanded.

TRBV29-1	TRBD1	TRBJ1-2	many	TGCAGCGTTGACCTGGACAGGGGGAATGGCTACACCTTC	CSVDLDRGNGYTF
TRBV28	.	TRBJ2-7	.	TGTGCCAGCAGATCTACAGGGAGGAGGGGGCAGTACTTC	CASRSTGRRGQYF
TRBV2	TRBD1	TRBJ2-3	.	TGTGCCACCGGACAGGACTTAGGGGATACGCAGTATTTT	CATGQDLGDTQYF
TRBV9	TRBD1	TRBJ2-1	.	TGTGCCAGCAGCGTAATGACAGGGGGCCAGCCCAATGAGCAGTTCTTC	CASSVMTGGQPNEQFF
TRBV7-9	TRBD2	TRBJ2-7	few	TGTGCCAGCAGCTTAAGCTTAGCGGGAGAGGAAGAGCAGTACTTC	CASSLSLAGEEEQYF
TRBV7-2	TRBD1	TRBJ2-1	few	TGTGCCAGCACTCGGCCGGGGGACAGGGTTGGAGATGAGCAGTTCTTC	CASTRPGDRVGDEQFF
TRBV12-3/TRBV12-4	TRBD1	TRBJ1-4	few	TGTGCCAGCAGGGGACAGGGTGATGAAAAACTGTTTTTT	CASRGQGDEKLFF
TRBV3-1	.	TRBJ2-7	.	TGTGCCAGCAGCCAAGATCTGGAGGGCCCCTACGAGCAGTACTTC	CASSQDLEGPYEQYF
TRBV18	.	TRBJ1-2	few	TGTGCCAGCTCTGACCCTAACTATGGCTACACCTTC	CASSDPNYGYTF
TRBV29-1	.	TRBJ2-7	.	TGCAGCGCCATCCAGGGTGGCGAGCAGTACTTC	CSAIQGGEQYF
TRBV20-1	.	TRBJ2-7	.	TGCAGTGCCAAAAAGACAGGACTCTACGAGCAGTACTTC	CSAKKTGLYEQYF
TRBV27	.	TRBJ2-4	few	TGTGCCAGCAGTTCCCCGGGACATAAGAAAAACATTCAGTACTTC	CASSSPGHKKNIQYF
TRBV7-6	.	TRBJ2-5	.	TGTGCCAGCAGGGGCTACAGGGTCCAAGAGACCCAGTACTTC	CASRGYRVQETQYF
TRBV12-3/TRBV12-4	.	TRBJ2-3	.	TGTGCCAGCAGAAGGCCGGGATCCGGGCCAGATACGCAGTATTTT	CASRRPGSGPDTQYF
TRBV10-3	TRBD1	TRBJ2-7	.	TGTGCCATCAGTCGGGACAGATTAAACGAGCAGTACTTC	CAISRDRLNEQYF
TRBV7-2	TRBD2	TRBJ2-5	.	TGTGCCAGCAGCACTGGACTAGCGGGAGTGGGAGAGACCCAGTACTTC	CASSTGLAGVGETQYF
TRBV2	TRBD2	TRBJ2-1	.	TGTGCCAGCAGTGGCGACAGGCAGGGGAGCGGGAGGGCGAACAATGAGCAGTTCTTC	CASSGDRQGSGRANNEQFF
TRBV11-2	.	TRBJ2-5	few	TGTGCCAGCAGCGGGCGCGGTGAGCAGTACTTC	CASSGRGEQYF
TRBV27	.	TRBJ2-3	.	TGTGCCAGCGCACATGGGGGGAGCACAGATACGCAGTATTTT	CASAHGGSTDTQYF
TRBV10-3	.	TRBJ1-4	.	TGTGCCATCAGTGAGTCGCAGGCGACAAATGAAAAACTGTTTTTT	CAISESQATNEKLFF
TRBV15	.	TRBJ2-4	.	TGTGCCACCGGCAGAGCCCTGGGGCTAGGAGTAAACATTCAGTACTTC	CATGRALGLGVNIQYF
TRBV29-1	.	TRBJ2-7	.	TGCAGCGCCCGGGTCCCTACATCCTACGAGCAGTACTTC	CSARVPTSYEQYF
TRBV2	TRBD2	TRBJ2-3	few	TGTGCCAGCAAGCCTAGCGGACACACAGATACGCAGTATTTT	CASKPSGHTDTQYF
TRBV5-6	.	TRBJ2-7	.	TGTGCCAGCCGGAAGTCTGGGGGAACCTACGAGCAGTACTTC	CASRKSGGTYEQYF
TRBV20-1	TRBD1	TRBJ1-2	.	TGCAGTGCTAAGGGACAGGCTAACTATGGCCACACCTTC	CSAKGQANYGHTF
TRBV12-3/TRBV12-4	.	TRBJ2-7	.	TGTGCCAGCAGTTGGTTTAGATCCTACGAGCAGTACTTC	CASSWFRSYEQYF
TRBV4-1	.	TRBJ2-1	few	TGCGCCAGCAGCCCGTGGGACGGGGGTTCCTACAATGAGCAGTTCTTC	CASSPWDGGSYNEQFF
TRBV28	.	TRBJ1-6	.	TGTGCCAGCCTCCCCCCCAGGGGTTTGAATTCACCCCTCCACTTT	CASLPPRGLNSPLHF
TRBV7-6	.	TRBJ2-7	.	TGTGCCAGCAGCTTAGGAACAGCAAATGGGCAGTACTTC	CASSLGTANGQYF
TRBV29-1	.	TRBJ1-5	.	TGCAGCGTTGGTCAAGGAAACAATCAGCCCCAGCATTTT	CSVGQGNNQPQHF
TRBV29-1	.	TRBJ1-4	few	TGCAGCGTTGGCCCTGACCGTAATGAAAAACTGTTTTTT	CSVGPDRNEKLFF
TRBV5-1	TRBD1	TRBJ2-7	.	TGCGCCAGCAGCTTGGCCTATGGGACAGGGGGCACCCAGTACTTC	CASSLAYGTGGTQYF
TRBV14	.	TRBJ2-5	many	TGTGCCAGCAGCCAACTTGCGGAGACCCAGTACTTC	CASSQLAETQYF
TRBV5-1	.	TRBJ2-1	.	TGCGCCAGCAGCTACAGCGGACAGTCATTCGATGAGCAGTTCTTC	CASSYSGQSFDEQFF
TRBV28	TRBD2	TRBJ2-7	few	TGTGCCAGCAGTTTCATCGAAACTAGCGGGAATTCCTACGAGCAGTACTTC	CASSFIETSGNSYEQYF
TRBV6-1	.	TRBJ2-3	.	TGTGCCAGCACTACCCGCAGGAGGGGGAAGAGGACAGATACGCAGTATTTT	CASTTRRRGKRTDTQYF
TRBV2	.	TRBJ2-3	few	TGTGCCAGCAGATCCGGGCCCGATACAGATACGCAGTATTTT	CASRSGPDTDTQYF
TRBV4-3	.	TRBJ2-1	.	TGCGCCAGCAGCCCCGGGGGCCGATGGTACAATGAGCAGTTCTTC	CASSPGGRWYNEQFF
TRBV3-1	.	TRBJ2-7	.	TGTGCCAGCAGCCTCGGTCTGGAGCTGGCCCCCTACGAGCAGTACTTC	CASSLGLELAPYEQYF
TRBV18	.	TRBJ2-7	.	TGTGCCAGCTCACCAGTTAGTAGCACCTACGAGCAGTACTTC	CASSPVSSTYEQYF
TRBV10-3	.	TRBJ2-3	few	TGTGCCATCAGCCCAGGGGCAGATACGCAGTATTTT	CAISPGADTQYF
TRBV14	.	TRBJ2-3	.	TGTGCCAGCAGCCCGATTCTGAGCGGAGATACGCAGTATTTT	CASSPILSGDTQYF
TRBV9	.	TRBJ2-3	.	TGTGCCAGCAGCCAAGGCGGGCACGGCACAGATACGCAGTATTTT	CASSQGGHGTDTQYF
TRBV5-1	TRBD2	TRBJ2-3	.	TGCGCCAGCAGCTGGGACTATACAGATACGCAGTATTTT	CASSWDYTDTQYF
TRBV6-6	.	TRBJ2-4	.	TGTGCCAGCAGTTACGAGGGCAGGGGAAACATTCAGTACTTC	CASSYEGRGNIQYF
TRBV6-1	TRBD1	TRBJ2-5	.	TGTGCCAGCAGTGTATCCCCAAACAGGGGCCCACAAGAGACCCAGTACTTC	CASSVSPNRGPQETQYF
TRBV20-1	TRBD1	TRBJ2-7	.	TGCAGTGCTAGAGATACCGGGACAGGGAGTTACGAGCAGTACTTC	CSARDTGTGSYEQYF
TRBV6-2/TRBV6-3	.	TRBJ2-2	.	TGTGCCAGCAGCCGCGGCGGGCTGCGGGGCACCGGGGAGCTGTTTTTT	CASSRGGLRGTGELFF
TRBV6-6	.	TRBJ2-7	few	TGTGCCAGCGGAGACACAGGGTCTCCTACCTACGAGCAGTACTTC	CASGDTGSPTYEQYF
TRBV3-1	.	TRBJ2-5	.	TGTGCCAGCAGCCAACTAGCGGACAGAGAGACCCAGTACTTC	CASSQLADRETQYF
TRBV12-3/TRBV12-4	.	TRBJ2-1	.	TGTGCCAGCAGTTTTGGGGGCGCGGGAGCTCAGAATGAGCAGTTCTTC	CASSFGGAGAQNEQFF
TRBV7-9	.	TRBJ2-5	.	TGTGCCAGCAGCTTAGCCGGGTCGTGGGAACAAGAGACCCAGTACTTC	CASSLAGSWEQETQYF
TRBV20-1	.	TRBJ2-1	.	TGCAGTGCTAGGGGGGAGTTCTTC	CSARGEFF
TRBV27	.	TRBJ1-5	.	TGTGCCAGCAGGGGCCGGGGCCAAAATCAGCCCCAGCATTTT	CASRGRGQNQPQHF
TRBV7-2	.	TRBJ1-1	.	TGTGCCAGCAGCTTATACCCTGCGGGTTACACTGAAGCTTTCTTT	CASSLYPAGYTEAFF
TRBV20-1	TRBD1	TRBJ2-4	.	TGCAGTGCTAACAGGGGGCGGGACGGAACCAAAAACATTCAGTACTTC	CSANRGRDGTKNIQYF
TRBV5-1	.	TRBJ1-5	few	TGCGCCAGCAGCTTGACCCCGCAGGGAAATCAGCCCCAGCATTTT	CASSLTPQGNQPQHF
TRBV20-1	TRBD1	TRBJ1-4	once	TGCAGTGCTAGAACGGGAGTGGGGACAGGGTACGAAAAACTGTTTTTT	CSARTGVGTGYEKLFF
TRBV7-8	.	TRBJ2-3	few	TGTGCCAGCAGCTCCCTAAGGCTACAGGGAGATACGCAGTATTTT	CASSSLRLQGDTQYF
TRBV19	TRBD2	TRBJ2-5	few	TGTGCCAGTAGTACACGACTAGCGGGAGGAGAGACCCAGTACTTC	CASSTRLAGGETQYF